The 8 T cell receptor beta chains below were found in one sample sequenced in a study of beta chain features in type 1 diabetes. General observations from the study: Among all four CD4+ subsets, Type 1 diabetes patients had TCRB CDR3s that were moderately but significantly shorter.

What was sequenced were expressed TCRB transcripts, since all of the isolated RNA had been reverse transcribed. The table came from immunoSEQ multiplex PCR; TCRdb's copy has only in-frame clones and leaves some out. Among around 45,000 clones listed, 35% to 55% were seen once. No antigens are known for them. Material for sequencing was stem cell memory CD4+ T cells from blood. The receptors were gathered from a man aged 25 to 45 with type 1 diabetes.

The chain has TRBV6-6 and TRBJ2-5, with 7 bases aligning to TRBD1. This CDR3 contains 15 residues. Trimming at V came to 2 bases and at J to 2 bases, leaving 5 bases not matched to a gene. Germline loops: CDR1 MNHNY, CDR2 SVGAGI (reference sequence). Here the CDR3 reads CASSYAWTGQETQYF. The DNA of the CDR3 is TGTGCCAGCAGTTACGCATGGACAGGACAAGAGACCCAGTACTTC.

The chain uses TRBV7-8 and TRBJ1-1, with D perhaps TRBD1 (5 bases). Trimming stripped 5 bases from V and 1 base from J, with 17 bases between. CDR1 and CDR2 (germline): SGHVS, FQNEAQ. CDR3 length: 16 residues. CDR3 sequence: CASSPRPTARNTEAFF. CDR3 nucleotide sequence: TGTGCCAGCAGCCCCAGGCCGACAGCAAGGAACACTGAAGCTTTCTTT.

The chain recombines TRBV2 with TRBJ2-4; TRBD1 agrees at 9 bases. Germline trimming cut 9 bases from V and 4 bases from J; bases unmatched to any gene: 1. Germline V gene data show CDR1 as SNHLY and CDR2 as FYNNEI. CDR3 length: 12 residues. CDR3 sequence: CARGTGKNIQYF. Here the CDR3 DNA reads TGTGCCAGAGGGACAGGGAAAAACATTCAGTACTTC.

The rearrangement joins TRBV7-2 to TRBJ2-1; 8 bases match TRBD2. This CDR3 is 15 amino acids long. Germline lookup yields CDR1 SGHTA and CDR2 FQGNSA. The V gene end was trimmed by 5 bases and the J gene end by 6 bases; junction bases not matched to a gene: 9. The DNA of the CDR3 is TGTGCCAGCAGCCGGCGGGGGGCCCTTCGCAATGAGCAGTTCTTC. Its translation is CASSRRGALRNEQFF.

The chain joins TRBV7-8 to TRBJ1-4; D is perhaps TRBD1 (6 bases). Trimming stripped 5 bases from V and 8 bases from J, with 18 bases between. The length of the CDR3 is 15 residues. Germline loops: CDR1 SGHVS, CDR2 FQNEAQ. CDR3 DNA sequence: TGTGCCAGCAGCCAGGCGGGGGGGGCTAGGGAAAAACTGTTTTTT. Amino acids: CASSQAGGAREKLFF.

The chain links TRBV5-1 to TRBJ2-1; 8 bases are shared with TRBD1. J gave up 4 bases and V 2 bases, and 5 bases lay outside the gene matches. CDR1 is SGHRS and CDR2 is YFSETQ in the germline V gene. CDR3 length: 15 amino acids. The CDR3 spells CASSFRDRSYNEQFF. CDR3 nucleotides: TGCGCCAGCAGCTTCCGGGACAGGTCATACAATGAGCAGTTCTTC.

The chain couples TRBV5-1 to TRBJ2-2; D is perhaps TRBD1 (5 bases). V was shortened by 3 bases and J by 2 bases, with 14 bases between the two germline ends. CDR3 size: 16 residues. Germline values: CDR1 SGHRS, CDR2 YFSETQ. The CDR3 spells CASSSLTALNTGELFF. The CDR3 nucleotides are TGCGCCAGCAGCTCTTTGACAGCACTTAACACCGGGGAGCTGTTTTTT.

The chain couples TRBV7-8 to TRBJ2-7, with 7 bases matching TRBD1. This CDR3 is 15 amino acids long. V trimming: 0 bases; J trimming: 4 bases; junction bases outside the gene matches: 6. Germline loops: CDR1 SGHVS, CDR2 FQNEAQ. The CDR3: CASSLAPLQGYEQYF. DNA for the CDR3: TGTGCCAGCAGCTTAGCGCCCTTACAGGGGTACGAGCAGTACTTC.